This TCR beta chain was recorded in a study of Ad26.COV2.S vaccination and SARS-CoV-2 variants (dated by TCRdb to about 2021). Study-wide context: Vaccine-arm donors came from COV1001, a multicentre, randomized, double-blind, placebo-controlled phase I-IIa trial of Ad26.COV2.S in healthy adults. Investigators remained blinded to trial group allocation during experiments and outcome assessment. Sequencing of the TCRbeta repertoire served to evaluate the specificity and breadth of SARS-CoV-2-reactive T cell receptors following Ad26.COV2.S vaccination. A total of approximately 32 samples were included in the TCR-sequenced set, comprising roughly 19 Ad26.COV2.S vaccine recipients, 5 placebo recipients and 8 SARS-CoV-2 convalescent individuals. Trial participants were randomized into five groups of five: low-dose or high-dose Ad26.COV2.S given once or twice, or placebo on both occasions. Ad26.COV2.S was administered intramuscularly at a dose of 5x10^10 or 1x10^11 viral particles, either as one shot or as two shots given 56 days apart. Findings and caveats that apply to the study as a whole: Higher spike-specific TCR breadth was observed in Ad26.COV2.S recipients than in placebo recipients (P = 0.0014). The study was not powered for comparison of responses between vaccine doses or regimens. Substantial breadth of spike-specific CD8+ and CD4+ T cell responses was reported after vaccination. According to the authors, total T cell responses may have been underestimated by the TCR breadth and depth analyses. Vaccine and placebo recipients had comparable non-spike TCR breadth, which fits with the vaccine containing only spike.

Explained via the paper, the treatment or condition label denotes: some 20 received Ad26.COV2.S at low or high dose, single or two shots; about 5 received placebo; per-sample allocation not given. Repertoires of vaccine and placebo recipients were sequenced from samples collected on day 63 after the first injection. Between 29 July and 7 August 2020, Cohort 1b enrolled some 25 adults aged 18-55 years at one site in Boston, USA. Ad26.COV2.S was a replication-incompetent adenovirus type 26 vector that expressed a prefusion-stabilized SARS-CoV-2 spike protein derived from the original Wuhan strain. The immunoSEQ Assay was the method used to sequence TCRbeta CDR3 regions. After extraction, genomic DNA underwent amplification by bias-controlled multiplex PCR, followed by high-throughput sequencing. On the study's bioinformatics: To quantify the absolute abundance of every unique TCRbeta CDR3 region, sequences were collapsed and filtered. Usable DNA was measured by amplifying reference genes present in all nucleated cells, and TCRbeta template counts were normalized to that usable DNA to estimate T cell fraction. Repertoire TCRs were annotated as SARS-CoV-2-specific when V gene, CDR3 amino acid sequence and J gene were exactly matched to a known reactive TCR set. The reference SARS-CoV-2 TCR set came from MIRA and was filtered for enrichment in COVID-19-positive ImmuneCODE repertoires, removing public or cross-reactive TCRs. Using the MIRA antigens, annotated TCRs were further analysed by specific ORF or by position within an ORF. Breadth was defined as the number of annotated unique rearrangements divided by the total number of unique productive rearrangements, and depth was defined as the summed frequency of the annotated unique rearrangements. Two-sided Wilcoxon rank-sum tests were applied when comparing TCR breadth between groups. Here the immuneACCESS table is served through TCRdb, limited to in-frame sequences with V and J called. Missing clones are a known gap in these copies; in checked studies unresolved V genes cover under half, and the rest lacks a known reason. V and J calls and clone size follow that table, whereas D and trimming were derived from the DNA. This sample comprises some 320,000 clones, around four fifths of them detected only once. The ten largest make up 2% to 2.5% of the sample.

The germline V gene yields SGHRS for CDR1 and YFSETQ for CDR2. The CDR3 sequence holds 14 residues, the cysteine and phenylalanine included. The entry retains the CDR3 DNA only, 42 bases that are in frame from base 1. Trimming at the junction amounts to 7 bases on V and 4 bases on J, and the germline ends lie 16 bases apart. Details on this clone: Its antigen target is currently unknown. No base quality information exists; no much larger clone differs at one position.

This receptor was taken from a person aged 18-65 years who received the Ad26.COV2.S COVID-19 vaccine or a placebo. Rearrangement joined TRBV5-1 to TRBJ2-3, and perhaps TRBD2 as D gene, on 6 matching bases. The sample in question was peripheral blood, obtained in a trial of Ad26.COV2.S vaccine versus placebo. The CDR3 protein sequence reads: CASHDPGVADTQYF. The DNA sequence reads TGCGCCAGCCATGACCCGGGGGTAGCAGATACGCAGTATTTT.